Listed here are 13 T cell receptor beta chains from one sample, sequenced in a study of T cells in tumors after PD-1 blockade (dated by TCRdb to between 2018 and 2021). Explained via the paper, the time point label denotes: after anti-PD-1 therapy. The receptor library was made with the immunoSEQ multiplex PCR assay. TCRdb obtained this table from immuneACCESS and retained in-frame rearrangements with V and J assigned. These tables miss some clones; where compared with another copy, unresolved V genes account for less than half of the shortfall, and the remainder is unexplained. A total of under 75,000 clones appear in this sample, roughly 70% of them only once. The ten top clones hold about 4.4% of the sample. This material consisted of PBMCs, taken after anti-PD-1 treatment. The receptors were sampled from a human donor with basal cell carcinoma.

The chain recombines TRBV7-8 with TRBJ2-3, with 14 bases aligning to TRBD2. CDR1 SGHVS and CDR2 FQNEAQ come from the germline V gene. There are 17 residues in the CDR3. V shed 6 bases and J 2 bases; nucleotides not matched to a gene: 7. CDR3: CASRLTSGGVPTDTQYF. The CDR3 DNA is TGTGCCAGCAGGCTGACTAGCGGGGGGGTCCCCACAGATACGCAGTATTTT.

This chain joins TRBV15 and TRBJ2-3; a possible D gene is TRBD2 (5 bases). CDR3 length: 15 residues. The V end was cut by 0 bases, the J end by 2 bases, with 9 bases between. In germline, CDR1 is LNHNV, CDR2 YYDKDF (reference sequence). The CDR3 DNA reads TGTGCCACCAGCAGAGATAGCGCAGTCACAGATACGCAGTATTTT. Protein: CATSRDSAVTDTQYF.

CDR3 nucleotide sequence: TGTGCCAGCACCTCATGGACTGGAACCGGGGAGCTGTTTTTT. Translated: CASTSWTGTGELFF. The chain combines TRBV7-2 with TRBJ2-2; the D gene is possibly TRBD2 (5 bases). The CDR3 runs to 14 residues. Germline V gene lookup returns CDR1 SGHTA and CDR2 FQGNSA. V dropped 7 bases and J dropped 5 bases, with 14 bases sitting between them.

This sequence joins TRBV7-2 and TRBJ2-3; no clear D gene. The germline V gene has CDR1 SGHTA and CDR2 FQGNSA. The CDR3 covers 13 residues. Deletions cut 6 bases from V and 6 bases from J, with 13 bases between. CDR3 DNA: TGTGCCAGCAGAACTTTCGGAGAGGATACGCAGTATTTT. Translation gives CASRTFGEDTQYF.

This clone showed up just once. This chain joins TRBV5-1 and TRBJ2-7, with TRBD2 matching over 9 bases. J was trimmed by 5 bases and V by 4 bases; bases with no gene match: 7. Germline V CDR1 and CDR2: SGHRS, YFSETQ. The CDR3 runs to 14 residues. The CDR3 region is CASSGGGASDEQYF. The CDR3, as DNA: TGCGCCAGCAGCGGCGGGGGGGCTTCGGACGAGCAGTACTTC.

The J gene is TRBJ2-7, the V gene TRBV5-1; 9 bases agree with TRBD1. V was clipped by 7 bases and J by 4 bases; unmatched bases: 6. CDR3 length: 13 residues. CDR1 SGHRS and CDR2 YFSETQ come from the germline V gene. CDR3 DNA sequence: TGCGCCAGCCACCAGACAGGGGGATACGAGCAGTACTTC. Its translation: CASHQTGGYEQYF.

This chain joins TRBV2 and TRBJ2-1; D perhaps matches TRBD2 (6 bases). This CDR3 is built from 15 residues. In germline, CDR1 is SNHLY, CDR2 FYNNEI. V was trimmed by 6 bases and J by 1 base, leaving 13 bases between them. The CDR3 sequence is CASRALAGSYNEQFF. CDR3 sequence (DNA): TGTGCCAGCAGGGCTCTTGCGGGGTCCTACAATGAGCAGTTCTTC.

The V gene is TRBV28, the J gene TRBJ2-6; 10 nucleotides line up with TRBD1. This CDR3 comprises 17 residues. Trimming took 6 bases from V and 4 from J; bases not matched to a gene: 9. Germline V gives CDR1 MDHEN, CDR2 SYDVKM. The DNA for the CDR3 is TGTGCCAGCAGGTTTGGACAGGGGGTTAGCGGGGCCAACGTCCTGACTTTC. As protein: CASRFGQGVSGANVLTF. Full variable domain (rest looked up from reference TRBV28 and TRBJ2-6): DVKVTQSSRYLVKRTGEKVFLECVQDMDHENMFWYRQDPGLGLRLIYFSYDVKMKEKGDIPEGYSVSREKKERFSLILESASTNQTSMYLCASRFGQGVSGANVLTFGAGSRLTVL.

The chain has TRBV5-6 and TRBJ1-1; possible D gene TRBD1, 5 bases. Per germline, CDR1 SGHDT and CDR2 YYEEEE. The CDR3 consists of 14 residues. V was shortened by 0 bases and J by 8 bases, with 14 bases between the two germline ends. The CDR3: CASSLGGREAEAFF. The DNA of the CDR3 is TGTGCCAGCAGCTTGGGAGGCAGGGAAGCGGAAGCTTTCTTT.

The CDR3 DNA follows: TGCAGCGGGCGGGCTCTTCGAGATACGCAGTATTTT. It codes for CSGRALRDTQYF. This chain links TRBV29-1 with TRBJ2-3; D may be TRBD2 (5 bases). CDR3 length: 12 amino acids. The germline V and J ends were trimmed by 7 bases and 5 bases, with 13 bases remaining between them. The germline V gene encodes CDR1 SQVTM and CDR2 ANQGSEA.

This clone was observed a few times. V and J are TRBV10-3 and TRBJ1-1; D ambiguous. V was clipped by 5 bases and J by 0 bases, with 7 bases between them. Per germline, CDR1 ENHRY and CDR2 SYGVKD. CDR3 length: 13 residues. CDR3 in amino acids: CAISKGMNTEAFF. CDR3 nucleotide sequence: TGTGCCATCAGTAAAGGCATGAACACTGAAGCTTTCTTT.

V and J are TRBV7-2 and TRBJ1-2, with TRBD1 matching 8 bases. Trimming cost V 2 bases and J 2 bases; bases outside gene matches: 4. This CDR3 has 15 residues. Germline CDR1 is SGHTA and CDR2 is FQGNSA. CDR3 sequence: CASSLQTGENYGYTF. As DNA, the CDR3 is TGTGCCAGCAGCTTACAGACAGGGGAGAACTATGGCTACACCTTC.

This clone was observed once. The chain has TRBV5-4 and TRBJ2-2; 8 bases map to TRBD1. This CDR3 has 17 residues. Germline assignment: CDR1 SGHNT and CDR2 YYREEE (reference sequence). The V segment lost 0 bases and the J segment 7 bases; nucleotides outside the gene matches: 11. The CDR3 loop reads CASSLEGGRGRNGELFF. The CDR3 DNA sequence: TGTGCCAGCAGCTTGGAGGGCGGCAGGGGGCGCAACGGGGAGCTGTTTTTT.